This T cell receptor beta chain derives from a study of T cells after yellow fever vaccination. Study-wide findings and caveats: Subsequent to the booster, the majority of primary-vaccination clones reappeared (96% CD4, approximately 85% CD8).

5'RACE template switching added a universal primer site and UMIs to TCR cDNA. TCRdb re-called the 5' RACE reads through MiXCR, storing one row per CDR3 protein. Here the sample spans 450,000 to 550,000 distinct CDR3 sequences, just over 20% being singletons. This CDR3 spans 17 amino acids. Germline loops: CDR1 SEHNR, CDR2 FQNEAQ (reference sequence). With 5 bases removed from V and 4 bases from J, the gap between germline ends came to 21 bases. This clonotype was counted between two and nine times. What it recognizes is unknown. The receptor's source is a man aged 18 to 30 who received the YFV17D yellow fever vaccine. This chain uses TRBV7-9 with TRBJ2-1; maybe TRBD2 (7 bases). The sequenced sample was PBMCs, obtained 21 days after the first yellow fever vaccination. The CDR3 region is CASSPEQGGARYNEQFF. CDR3 DNA: TGTGCCAGCAGCCCCGAACAGGGAGGGGCGAGGTACAATGAGCAGTTCTTC.